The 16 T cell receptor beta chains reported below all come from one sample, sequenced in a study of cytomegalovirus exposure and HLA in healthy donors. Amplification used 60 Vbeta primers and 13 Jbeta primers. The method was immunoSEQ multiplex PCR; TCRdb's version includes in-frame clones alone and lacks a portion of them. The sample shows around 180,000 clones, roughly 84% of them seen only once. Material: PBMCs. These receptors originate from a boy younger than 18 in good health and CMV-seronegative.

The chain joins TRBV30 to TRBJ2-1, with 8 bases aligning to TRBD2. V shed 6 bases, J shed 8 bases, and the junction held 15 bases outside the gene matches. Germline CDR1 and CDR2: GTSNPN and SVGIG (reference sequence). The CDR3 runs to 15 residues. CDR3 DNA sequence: TGTGCCTGTACAGCCGGGAGGGGGTCTCACGATGAGCAGTTCTTC. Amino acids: CACTAGRGSHDEQFF.

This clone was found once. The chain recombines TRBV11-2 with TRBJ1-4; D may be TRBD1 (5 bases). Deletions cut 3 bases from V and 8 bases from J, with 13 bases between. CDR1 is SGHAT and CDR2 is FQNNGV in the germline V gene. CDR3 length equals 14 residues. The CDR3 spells CASSLVVAGEKLFF. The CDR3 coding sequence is TGTGCCAGCAGCTTGGTTGTGGCAGGGGAAAAACTGTTTTTT.

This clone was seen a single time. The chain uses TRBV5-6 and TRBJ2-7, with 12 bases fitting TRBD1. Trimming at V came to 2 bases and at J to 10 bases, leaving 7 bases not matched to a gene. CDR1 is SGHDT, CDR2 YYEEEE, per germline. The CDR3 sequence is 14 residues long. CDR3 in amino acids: CASSFAGTGGKQYF. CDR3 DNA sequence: TGTGCCAGCAGCTTCGCTGGGACAGGGGGCAAACAGTACTTC.

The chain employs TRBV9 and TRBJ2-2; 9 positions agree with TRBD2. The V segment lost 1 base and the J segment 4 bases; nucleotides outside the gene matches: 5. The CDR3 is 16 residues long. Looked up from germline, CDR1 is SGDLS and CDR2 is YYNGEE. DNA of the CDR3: TGTGCCAGCAGCGTATTAAGCGGGGGGAGCACCGGGGAGCTGTTTTTT. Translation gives CASSVLSGGSTGELFF. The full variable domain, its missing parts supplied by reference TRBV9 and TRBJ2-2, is DSGVTQTPKHLITATGQRVTLRCSPRSGDLSVYWYQQSLDQGLQFLIQYYNGEERAKGNILERFSAQQFPDLHSELNLSSLELGDSALYFCASSVLSGGSTGELFFGEGSRLTVL.

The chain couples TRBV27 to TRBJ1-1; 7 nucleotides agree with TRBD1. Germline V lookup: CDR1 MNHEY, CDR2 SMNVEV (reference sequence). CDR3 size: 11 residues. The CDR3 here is CATGVNTEAFF. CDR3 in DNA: TGTGCAACAGGGGTGAACACTGAAGCTTTCTTT.

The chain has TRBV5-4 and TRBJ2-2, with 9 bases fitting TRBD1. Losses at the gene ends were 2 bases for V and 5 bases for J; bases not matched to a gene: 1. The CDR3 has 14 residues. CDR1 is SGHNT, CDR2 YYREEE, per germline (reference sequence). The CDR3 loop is CASSLGQGTGELFF. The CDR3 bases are TGTGCCAGCAGCTTAGGACAGGGGACCGGGGAGCTGTTTTTT.

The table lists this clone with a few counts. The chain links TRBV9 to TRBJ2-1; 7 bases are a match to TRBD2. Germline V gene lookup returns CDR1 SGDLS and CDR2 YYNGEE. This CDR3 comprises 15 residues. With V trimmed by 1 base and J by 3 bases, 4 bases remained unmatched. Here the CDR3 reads CASSVSGTGYNEQFF. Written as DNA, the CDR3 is TGTGCCAGCAGCGTAAGCGGGACTGGCTACAATGAGCAGTTCTTC.

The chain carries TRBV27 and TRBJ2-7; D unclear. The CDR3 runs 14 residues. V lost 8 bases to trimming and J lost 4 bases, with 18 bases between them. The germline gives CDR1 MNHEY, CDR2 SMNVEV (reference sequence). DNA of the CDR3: TGTGCCAGCCCTGACCGACTCAACTCTTACGAGCAGTACTTC. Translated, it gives CASPDRLNSYEQYF.

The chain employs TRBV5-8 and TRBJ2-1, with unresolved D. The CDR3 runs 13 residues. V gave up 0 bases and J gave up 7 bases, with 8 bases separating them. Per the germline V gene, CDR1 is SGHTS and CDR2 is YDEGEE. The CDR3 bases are TGTGCCAGCAGCTTGGTCTCCGGGAATGAGCAGTTCTTC. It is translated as CASSLVSGNEQFF. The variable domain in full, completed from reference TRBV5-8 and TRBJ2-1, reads EAGVTQSPTHLIKTRGQQATLRCSPISGHTSVYWYQQALGLGLQFLLWYDEGEERNRGNFPPRFSGRQFPNYSSELNVNALELEDSALYLCASSLVSGNEQFFGPGTRLTVL.

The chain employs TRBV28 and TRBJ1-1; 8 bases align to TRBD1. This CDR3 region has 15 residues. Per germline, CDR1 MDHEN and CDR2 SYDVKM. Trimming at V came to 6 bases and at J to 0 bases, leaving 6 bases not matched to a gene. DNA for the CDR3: TGTGCCAGCAGAGACTGGACAGGGATGAACACTGAAGCTTTCTTT. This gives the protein CASRDWTGMNTEAFF.

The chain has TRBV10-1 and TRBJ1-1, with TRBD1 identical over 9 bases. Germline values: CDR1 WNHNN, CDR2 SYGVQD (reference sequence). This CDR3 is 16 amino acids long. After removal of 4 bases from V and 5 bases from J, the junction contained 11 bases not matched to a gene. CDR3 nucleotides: TGCGCCAGCAGTGGGGACAGGGTGGGCGGGAAGACTGAAGCTTTCTTT. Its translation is CASSGDRVGGKTEAFF.

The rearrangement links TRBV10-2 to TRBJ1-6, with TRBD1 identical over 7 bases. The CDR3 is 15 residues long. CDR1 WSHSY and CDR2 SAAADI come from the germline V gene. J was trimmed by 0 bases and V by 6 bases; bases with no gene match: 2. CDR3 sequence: CASRDRSSYNSPLHF. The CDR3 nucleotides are TGCGCCAGCAGGGACAGGAGCTCCTATAATTCACCCCTCCACTTT.

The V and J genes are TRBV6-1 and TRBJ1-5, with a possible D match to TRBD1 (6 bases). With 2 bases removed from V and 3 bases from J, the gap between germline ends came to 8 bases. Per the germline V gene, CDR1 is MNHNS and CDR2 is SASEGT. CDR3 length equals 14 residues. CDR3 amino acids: CASSETGNNQPQHF. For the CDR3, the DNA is TGTGCCAGCAGTGAAACAGGGAACAATCAGCCCCAGCATTTT.

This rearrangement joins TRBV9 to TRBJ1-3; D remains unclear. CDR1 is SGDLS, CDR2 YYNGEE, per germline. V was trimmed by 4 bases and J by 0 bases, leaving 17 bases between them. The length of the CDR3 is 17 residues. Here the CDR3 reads CASSPPLGAASGNTIYF. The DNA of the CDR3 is TGTGCCAGCAGCCCCCCCCTAGGTGCGGCCTCTGGAAACACCATATATTTT.

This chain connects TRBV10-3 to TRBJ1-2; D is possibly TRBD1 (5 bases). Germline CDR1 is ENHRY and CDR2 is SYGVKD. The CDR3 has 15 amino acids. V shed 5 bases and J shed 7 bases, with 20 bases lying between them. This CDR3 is CAISNRRDARGGYTF. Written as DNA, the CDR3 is TGTGCCATCAGTAACCGACGGGACGCGCGGGGTGGCTACACCTTC.

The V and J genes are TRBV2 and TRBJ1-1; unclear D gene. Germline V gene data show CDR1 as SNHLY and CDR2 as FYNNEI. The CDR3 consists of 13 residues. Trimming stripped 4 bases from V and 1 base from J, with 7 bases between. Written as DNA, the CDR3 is TGTGCCAGCAGTGCAACTGCGAACACTGAAGCTTTCTTT. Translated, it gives CASSATANTEAFF.